One TCR beta chain is described in this entry. The J segment lost 4 bases and the V segment lost 5 bases, leaving 6 bases of the junction unmatched. The CDR3 spans 15 residues. Per the germline V gene, CDR1 is SNHLY and CDR2 is FYNNEI. The data derive from a study of regulatory T cells in long-lasting Graves disease. Looking at the study overall: Patients met the persistent Graves' disease definition after over 5 years of antithyroid drugs with positive TSH receptor antibodies.

Indicated time point: persistent/refractory GD, antithyroid drugs over 5 years with positive TRAb. Isolated PBMC RNA provided the starting material for the TCR library. Construction of the TCR beta libraries employed iRepertoire HTBI primers in conjunction with Arm-PCR of CDR3 regions. Original handling: The study identified under 80 TRBV and around 15 TRBJ segments across samples. TCRdb re-called the multiplex PCR reads with MiXCR, one entry per CDR3 protein. TCRdb, not the authors, supplied the V and J calls. The sample holds about 660,000 distinct CDR3 sequences; around 30% are singletons and the top ten take around 42%.

This TCR derives from a female donor with Graves disease. This chain joins TRBV2 and TRBJ1-5; TRBD1 aligns across 9 bases. The sample in question was peripheral blood mononuclear cells (PBMCs), obtained when the disease was refractory, from a patient treated with antithyroid drugs. The CDR3 region is CASSHPGQGNQPQHF. In DNA, the CDR3 is TGTGCCAGCAGTCACCCGGGACAGGGTAATCAGCCCCAGCATTTT.